This T cell receptor (beta chain) is drawn from a study of blood T cell dynamics during melanoma immunotherapy. This sample's time point: week 3, after first cycle of checkpoint inhibitor. Sequenced by immunoSEQ multiplex PCR; TCRdb stores in-frame clones only, minus some. The sample yields about 16,000 clones, over 90% seen once. With 4 bases clipped from V and 6 bases from J, the junction kept 4 bases outside the gene matches. From germline, CDR1 is KGHSY and CDR2 FQNENV. The CDR3 has 13 amino acids. The clonotype originates from a human donor with melanoma. This specimen was effector memory CD8+ T cells from blood, taken from a patient treated with checkpoint blockade. This rearrangement joins TRBV16 to TRBJ1-2, with 8 bases lining up with TRBD1. CDR3 residues: CASSRGTGHGYTF. In nucleotides, the CDR3 is TGTGCCAGCAGCCGCGGGACAGGCCATGGCTACACCTTC.